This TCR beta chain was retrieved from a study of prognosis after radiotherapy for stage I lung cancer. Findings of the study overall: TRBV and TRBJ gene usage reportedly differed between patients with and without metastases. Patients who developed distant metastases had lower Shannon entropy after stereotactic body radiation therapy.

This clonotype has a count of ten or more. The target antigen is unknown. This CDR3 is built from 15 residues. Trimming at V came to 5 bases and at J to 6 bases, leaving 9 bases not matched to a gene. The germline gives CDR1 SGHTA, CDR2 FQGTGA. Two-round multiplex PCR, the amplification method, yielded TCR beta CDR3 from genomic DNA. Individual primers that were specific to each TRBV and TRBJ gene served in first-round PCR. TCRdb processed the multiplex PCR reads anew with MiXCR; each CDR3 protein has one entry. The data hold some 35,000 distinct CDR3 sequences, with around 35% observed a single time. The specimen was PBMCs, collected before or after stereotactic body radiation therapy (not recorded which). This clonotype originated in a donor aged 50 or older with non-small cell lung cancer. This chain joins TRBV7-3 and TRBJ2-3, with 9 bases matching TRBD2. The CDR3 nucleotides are TGTGCCAGCAGCAGAGGGCTAGCGGGATGGGATACGCAGTATTTT. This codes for CASSRGLAGWDTQYF.